This T cell receptor beta chain comes out of a study of identical twins. MiXCR, applied by TCRdb to the 5' RACE reads, yields one record per CDR3 protein. The sample consists of some 1,600,000 distinct CDR3 sequences, about 32% of them appearing once. This CDR3 has 16 amino acids. V shed 2 bases and J shed 0 bases, with 16 bases lying between them. Germline V gives CDR1 DFQATT, CDR2 SNEGSKA (reference sequence). Sequenced input: cord blood. The receptor comes from a newborn girl in good health. The chain employs TRBV20-1 and TRBJ2-5; TRBD2 might be the D (6 bases). CDR3 amino acids: CSARNSRDWYQETQYF. Written as DNA, the CDR3 is TGCAGTGCTAGAAACTCCCGGGACTGGTACCAAGAGACCCAGTACTTC.